Sequencing of this T cell receptor (beta chain) was carried out in a study of blood T cell repertoires in COVID-19. Recruitment covered 20 to 25 US areas and drew participants whose ages spanned about 18 to 100 years. TCRdb keeps only in-frame clones here, not all; method: immunoSEQ multiplex PCR. Of some 200,000 clones listed, around 81% were seen once; the top ten hold about 8.9%. J lost 4 bases, V lost 2 bases, and 4 bases had no gene match. CDR1 is GTSNPN and CDR2 is SVGIG in the germline V gene (reference sequence). The CDR3 length is 13 residues. The V and J genes are TRBV30 and TRBJ2-5; TRBD2 matches at 7 bases. Sample: PBMCs or T cells enriched from blood (not recorded which). This TCR was sampled from a woman between 50 and 59 years old with acute COVID-19. The DNA of the CDR3 is TGTGCCTGGAGTAGTGGACTAGGAGAGACCCAGTACTTC. Protein: CAWSSGLGETQYF.